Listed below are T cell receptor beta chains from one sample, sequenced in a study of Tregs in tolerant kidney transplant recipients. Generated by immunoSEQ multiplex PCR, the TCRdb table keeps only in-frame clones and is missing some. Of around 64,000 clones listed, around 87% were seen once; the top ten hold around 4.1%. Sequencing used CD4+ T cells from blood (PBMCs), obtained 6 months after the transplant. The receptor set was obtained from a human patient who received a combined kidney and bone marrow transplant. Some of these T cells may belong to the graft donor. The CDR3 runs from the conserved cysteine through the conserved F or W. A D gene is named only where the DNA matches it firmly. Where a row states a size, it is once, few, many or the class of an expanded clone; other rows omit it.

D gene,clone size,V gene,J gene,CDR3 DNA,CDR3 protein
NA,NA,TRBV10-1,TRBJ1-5,TGCGCCACCGCGGGAATATATAGCAATCAGCCCCAGCATTTT,CATAGIYSNQPQHF
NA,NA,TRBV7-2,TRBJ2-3,TGTGCCAGCAGCTTAGAATCCGGGAACCCAGATACGCAGTATTTT,CASSLESGNPDTQYF
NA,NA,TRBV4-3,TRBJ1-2,TGCGCCAGCAGCCATGAGACAGTAAACTATGGCTACACCTTC,CASSHETVNYGYTF
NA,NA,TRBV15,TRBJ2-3,TGTGCCACCAGCAGAGACGTACGCGGGGCGTACACAGATACGCAGTATTTT,CATSRDVRGAYTDTQYF
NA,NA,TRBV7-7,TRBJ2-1,TGTGCCAGCAGCTTGCGAGCGAGGCCAAGCTCCTACAATGAGCAGTTCTTC,CASSLRARPSSYNEQFF
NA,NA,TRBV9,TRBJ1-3,TGTGCCAGCAGCTCTGACCCGGGTAGAAACACCATATATTTT,CASSSDPGRNTIYF
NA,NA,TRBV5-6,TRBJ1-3,TGTGCCAGCAGCTCATTGCGGGGTGGAAACACCATATATTTT,CASSSLRGGNTIYF
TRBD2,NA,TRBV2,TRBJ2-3,TGTGCCAGCAGTGTAGGGGCTAGCGGGAGGTCTGATACGCAGTATTTT,CASSVGASGRSDTQYF
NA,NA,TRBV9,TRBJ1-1,TGTGCCAGCAGCGTAGGATTGCGGGAGAACACTGAAGCTTTCTTT,CASSVGLRENTEAFF
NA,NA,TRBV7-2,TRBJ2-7,TGTGCCAGCAGCTTAGTATGGGCGAGCTCCTACGAGCAGTACTTC,CASSLVWASSYEQYF
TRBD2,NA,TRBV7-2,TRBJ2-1,TGTGCCAGCAGCTTAGCCCAGGGACTAGCCTACAATGAGCAGTTCTTC,CASSLAQGLAYNEQFF
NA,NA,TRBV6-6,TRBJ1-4,TGTGCCAGCGGGGCGACCCAAGAAAAACTGTTTTTT,CASGATQEKLFF
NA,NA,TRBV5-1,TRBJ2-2,TGCGCCAGCAGCCTTACGCAGGTCAACACCGGGGAGCTGTTTTTT,CASSLTQVNTGELFF
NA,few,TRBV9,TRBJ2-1,TGTGCCAGCAGCGTAGCGGGGGAGAGGTACAATGAGCAGTTCTTC,CASSVAGERYNEQFF
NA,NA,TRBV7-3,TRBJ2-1,TGTGCCAGCAGCCAAGAGCGGAGTAACAATGAGCAGTTCTTC,CASSQERSNNEQFF
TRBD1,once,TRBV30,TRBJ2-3,TGTGCCTGGAGTAGGGGACAGGGAAGCACAGATACGCAGTATTTT,CAWSRGQGSTDTQYF
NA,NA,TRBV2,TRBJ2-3,TGTGCCAGCGCCTACAGCACAGATACGCAGTATTTT,CASAYSTDTQYF
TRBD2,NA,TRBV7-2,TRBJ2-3,TGTGCCAGCAGCTTACGGCGACTAGCGGGAGCAGATACGCAGTATTTT,CASSLRRLAGADTQYF
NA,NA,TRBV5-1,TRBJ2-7,TGCGCCAGCAGCTTGGACAGGGCGCCTTCCTACGAGCAGTACTTC,CASSLDRAPSYEQYF
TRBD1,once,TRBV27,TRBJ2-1,TGTGCCAGCACCAGACTACAGGGGTACAATGAGCAGTTCTTC,CASTRLQGYNEQFF
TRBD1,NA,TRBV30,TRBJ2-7,TGTGCCTGGAGTGTGGCAGGGGGCTACGAGCAGTACTTC,CAWSVAGGYEQYF
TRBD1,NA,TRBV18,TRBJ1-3,TGTGCCAGCTCATTTGACAGGGAAGGAAACACCATATATTTT,CASSFDREGNTIYF
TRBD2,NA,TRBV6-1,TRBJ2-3,TGTGCCAGCAGACCAGCGGGGAGGGATACGCAGTATTTT,CASRPAGRDTQYF
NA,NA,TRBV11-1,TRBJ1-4,TGTGCCAGCAGCTTACACCGAGCAACTAATGAAAAACTGTTTTTT,CASSLHRATNEKLFF
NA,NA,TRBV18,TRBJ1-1,TGTGCCAGCTCTAACTCAGGGGAAAACACTGAAGCTTTCTTT,CASSNSGENTEAFF
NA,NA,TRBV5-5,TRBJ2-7,TGTGCCAGCAGCTTGGCCGCGGGGAGCCCGGGGGAGCAGTACTTC,CASSLAAGSPGEQYF
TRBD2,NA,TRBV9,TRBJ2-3,TGTGCCAGCAGCCATGACTTGGTAGCGGGAGGCACAGATACGCAGTATTTT,CASSHDLVAGGTDTQYF
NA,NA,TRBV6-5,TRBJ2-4,TGTGCCAGCATTGGCAGGGGAGTAAACATTCAGTACTTC,CASIGRGVNIQYF
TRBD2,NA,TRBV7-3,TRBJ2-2,TGTGCCAGCAGCTTAACGCGGCGGGGGGGCGACACCGGGGAGCTGTTTTTT,CASSLTRRGGDTGELFF
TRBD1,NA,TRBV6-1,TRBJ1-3,TGTGCCAGCAGTCTAGCGGGACAGGGAAACACCATATATTTT,CASSLAGQGNTIYF
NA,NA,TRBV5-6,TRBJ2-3,TGTGCCAGCAGCTTGGTGACTGATACTAGCACAGATACGCAGTATTTT,CASSLVTDTSTDTQYF
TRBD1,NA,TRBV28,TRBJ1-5,TGTGCCAGCAGTTTTAACAGGGGGGGCAATCAGCCCCAGCATTTT,CASSFNRGGNQPQHF
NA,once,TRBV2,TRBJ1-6,TGTGCCAGCATACGCAGTCTCTATAATTCACCCCTCCACTTT,CASIRSLYNSPLHF
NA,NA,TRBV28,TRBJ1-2,TGTGCCAGCAGTTACAGGGAGTGGTATGGCTACACCTTC,CASSYREWYGYTF
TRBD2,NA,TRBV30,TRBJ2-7,TGTGCCTGGAGCCAGGGAGGGTCCTACGAGCAGTACTTC,CAWSQGGSYEQYF
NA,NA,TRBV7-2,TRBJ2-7,TGTGCCAGCAGCTTAGGTTCCTCCGGACAGCATTACGAGCAGTACTTC,CASSLGSSGQHYEQYF
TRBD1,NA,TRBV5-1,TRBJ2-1,TGCGCCAGCAGCTTGGGCCGACAGGGTTACAATGAGCAGTTCTTC,CASSLGRQGYNEQFF
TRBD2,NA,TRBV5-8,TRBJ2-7,TGTGCCAGCAGCTTGCTAGCGGGCACCTACGAGCAGTACTTC,CASSLLAGTYEQYF